Sequencing of this TCR beta chain was carried out in a study of T cell responses to AZD1222 COVID-19 vaccine. Regarding the study as a whole: Among the donors, most were white British and more were female, and clonal diversity was possibly underestimated. There were repertoire samples only from the period after the peak T cell response. Spike regions recognized by vaccine-associated CD4 TCRs spanned the protein, led by 160-218 and 743-854.

The table came from immunoSEQ multiplex PCR; TCRdb's copy has only in-frame clones and leaves some out. This sample has 95,000 to 110,000 clones; roughly 90% occur once, and the top ten carry less than 8%. The CDR3 has 14 amino acids. Germline V lookup: CDR1 LNHDA, CDR2 SQIVND (reference sequence). V lost 6 bases, J lost 5 bases, and 6 bases stayed unmatched. Notes on this clone: Its target is not known.

This chain joins TRBV19 and TRBJ2-1; 8 positions match TRBD2. This receptor was taken from an adult in good health. This sample comprised peripheral blood, obtained on day 0 of AZD1222 vaccination. CDR3 in DNA: TGTGCCAGTAGGGGACTAGTTTGGAACAATGAGCAGTTCTTC. Protein sequence: CASRGLVWNNEQFF.